This entry lists 27 T cell receptor beta chains sequenced from one sample in a study of T cell responses to AZD1222 COVID-19 vaccine. Only in-frame clones appear in the TCRdb table, and some are missing; sequencing was by immunoSEQ multiplex PCR. The sample has approximately 130,000 clones; approximately 93% are singletons. The sample here was peripheral blood, taken on day 0 of AZD1222 vaccination. All receptors come from an adult in good health.

The chain carries TRBV6-5 and TRBJ2-3; a possible D gene is TRBD1 (6 bases). Germline V gene data show CDR1 as MNHEY and CDR2 as SVGAGI. V was clipped by 4 bases and J by 2 bases, with 7 bases between them. This CDR3 contains 13 residues. CDR3 sequence: CASSWTVTDTQYF. The CDR3 nucleotides read TGTGCCAGCAGTTGGACAGTCACAGATACGCAGTATTTT.

This chain uses TRBV11-2 with TRBJ1-4; 8 nucleotides agree with TRBD1. Germline loops: CDR1 SGHAT, CDR2 FQNNGV. The CDR3 runs to 14 residues. The V and J ends lost 5 bases and 7 bases, in that order; junction bases with no gene match: 6. CDR3 loop: CASSPRGQVEKLFF. The CDR3 DNA reads as TGTGCCAGCAGCCCTCGGGGACAGGTTGAAAAACTGTTTTTT.

In its sample, this clone was seen once. Here the CDR3 DNA reads TGTGCCAGCAGCATGGCAATGAACACTGAAGCTTTCTTT. This translates into CASSMAMNTEAFF. The chain recombines TRBV28 with TRBJ1-1; D unclear. Deletions cut 6 bases from V and 0 bases from J, with 8 bases between. Looked up from germline, CDR1 is MDHEN and CDR2 is SYDVKM. The CDR3 runs to 13 residues.

The chain combines TRBV2 with TRBJ2-1; 7 bases line up with TRBD1. The CDR3 sequence is 18 residues long. The ends lost 6 bases at V and 6 bases at J; junction bases unmatched: 20. CDR1 SNHLY and CDR2 FYNNEI come from the germline V gene. The CDR3 loop is CASSPHPPQGVGINEQFF. CDR3 in DNA: TGTGCCAGCAGCCCCCACCCCCCGCAGGGGGTGGGGATCAATGAGCAGTTCTTC.

This chain links TRBV19 with TRBJ2-7; maybe TRBD1 (6 bases). From germline, CDR1 is LNHDA and CDR2 SQIVND (reference sequence). This CDR3 has 16 amino acids. V lost 2 bases to trimming and J lost 3 bases, with 17 bases between them. The CDR3 bases are TGTGCCAGTAGTATAAAGGGCCCAACAGGGATCTACGAGCAGTACTTC. This gives the protein CASSIKGPTGIYEQYF.

The chain is built from TRBV7-9 and TRBJ1-5; D is possibly TRBD1 (5 bases). V shed 3 bases and J shed 3 bases, with 18 bases lying between them. CDR1 and CDR2 (germline): SEHNR, FQNEAQ (reference sequence). The CDR3 covers 17 residues. The CDR3 bases are TGTGCCAGCAGCTTTGGGGACGCCGGGACGCTCAATCAGCCCCAGCATTTT. It translates to CASSFGDAGTLNQPQHF.

The chain has TRBV19 and TRBJ1-2, with 10 bases matching TRBD1. Trimming cost V 7 bases and J 3 bases; bases outside gene matches: 5. The germline CDR1 and CDR2 sequences are LNHDA and SQIVND (reference sequence). The CDR3 is 14 amino acids. CDR3 protein: CASIRGTGDYGYTF. CDR3 sequence (DNA): TGTGCCAGTATAAGGGGGACAGGGGACTATGGCTACACCTTC. Supplemented by reference TRBV19 and TRBJ1-2, the full variable domain reads DGGITQSPKYLFRKEGQNVTLSCEQNLNHDAMYWYRQDPGQGLRLIYYSQIVNDFQKGDIAEGYSVSREKKESFPLTVTSAQKNPTAFYLCASIRGTGDYGYTFGSGTRLTVV.

This sequence joins TRBV6-2 or TRBV6-3 and TRBJ2-1; 9 positions agree with TRBD2. The CDR3 extends over 16 amino acids. CDR1 and CDR2 from the germline V gene are MNHEY and SVGEGT. J gave up 7 bases and V 6 bases, and 13 bases lay outside the gene matches. Here the CDR3 DNA reads TGTGCCAGCAGCCCGACCGGGACTAGCAGGGAGAATGAGCAGTTCTTC. This gives the protein CASSPTGTSRENEQFF.

This chain joins TRBV14 and TRBJ2-3; D gene uncertain. This CDR3 region has 13 residues. Germline CDR1 and CDR2: SGHDN and FVKESK. Trimming took 6 bases from V and 6 from J, leaving 13 bases between them. CDR3 bases: TGTGCCAGCAGTCCCGAATTAATGGATACGCAGTATTTT. It specifies CASSPELMDTQYF.

The chain recombines TRBV3-1 (or the pseudogene TRBV3-2) with TRBJ1-3; D unclear. This CDR3 has 17 amino acids. Germline loops: CDR1 LGHDT, CDR2 YNNKEL (reference sequence). V lost 0 bases and J lost 0, with 12 bases in between. The CDR3 DNA reads as TGTGCCAGCAGCCAAGATCTATTATGGGGCTCTGGAAACACCATATATTTT. Amino acids: CASSQDLLWGSGNTIYF.

V usage is TRBV7-3 and J usage is TRBJ2-3; D is unresolved. The V gene lost 7 bases and the J gene lost 4 bases, with 9 bases spanning the gap. CDR1 SGHTA and CDR2 FQGTGA come from the germline V gene. The CDR3 has 12 residues. The chain's CDR3 is CASIPKADTQYF. For the CDR3, the DNA is TGTGCCAGCATCCCGAAGGCAGATACGCAGTATTTT.

CDR3 region: CASSLAGLAKNIQYF. CDR3 nucleotide sequence: TGTGCCAGCAGCTTGGCAGGACTAGCCAAAAACATTCAGTACTTC. The chain uses TRBV5-4 and TRBJ2-4, with D tentatively TRBD2 (5 bases). Trimming cost V 0 bases and J 0 bases, with 7 bases left between them. The germline V gene has CDR1 SGHNT and CDR2 YYREEE (reference sequence). This CDR3 is built from 15 residues. Combining the CDR3 with reference TRBV5-4 and TRBJ2-4 gives the whole variable domain ETGVTQSPTHLIKTRGQQVTLRCSSQSGHNTVSWYQQALGQGPQFIFQYYREEENGRGNFPPRFSGLQFPNYSSELNVNALELDDSALYLCASSLAGLAKNIQYFGAGTRLSVL.

The V and J genes are TRBV9 and TRBJ2-2; TRBD1 might be the D (5 bases). The CDR3 covers 13 residues. The germline gives CDR1 SGDLS, CDR2 YYNGEE. Trimming took off 4 bases at V and 4 bases at J, with 8 bases between the two ends. CDR3 protein: CASSPRATGELFF. CDR3 nucleotide sequence: TGTGCCAGCAGCCCCAGGGCCACCGGGGAGCTGTTTTTT.

CDR3 in amino acids: CAVTSGGRTEAFF. The CDR3 DNA sequence: TGTGCCGTGACTTCAGGGGGCAGGACTGAAGCTTTCTTT. This rearrangement joins TRBV7-9 to TRBJ1-1; 8 bases align to TRBD1. CDR1 and CDR2 from the germline V gene are SEHNR and FQNEAQ (reference sequence). With 11 bases clipped from V and 5 bases from J, the junction kept 10 bases outside the gene matches. CDR3 length equals 13 residues.

The chain joins TRBV12-5 to TRBJ2-1, with a weak D call TRBD2 (5 bases). V was pared by 1 base and J by 0 bases, with 13 bases between. This CDR3 is 17 amino acids long. Germline V gene data show CDR1 as LGHNT and CDR2 as FRNRAP. The CDR3 DNA is TGTGCTAGTGGTTTGGACGACTGGAGCGGCTCCTACAATGAGCAGTTCTTC. It specifies CASGLDDWSGSYNEQFF. Looking up the rest from reference TRBV12-5 and TRBJ2-1 gives the full variable domain: DARVTQTPRHKVTEMGQEVTMRCQPILGHNTVFWYRQTMMQGLELLAYFRNRAPLDDSGMPKDRFSAEMPDATLATLKIQPSEPRDSAVYFCASGLDDWSGSYNEQFFGPGTRLTVL.

The gene calls are TRBV6-5 and TRBJ2-6; D is possibly TRBD1 (5 bases). Looked up from germline, CDR1 is MNHEY and CDR2 is SVGAGI. Trimming cost V 4 bases and J 2 bases, with 12 bases left between them. The CDR3 is 16 amino acids. CDR3 loop: CASSSTQGAGANVLTF. The DNA for the CDR3 is TGTGCCAGCAGTTCGACTCAGGGTGCTGGGGCCAACGTCCTGACTTTC.

The CDR3 is CASSPMGVRKAFF. DNA of the CDR3: TGTGCCAGCAGTCCCATGGGTGTGAGGAAAGCTTTCTTT. The chain links TRBV27 to TRBJ1-1; no clear D gene. This CDR3 comprises 13 residues. Trimming removed 5 bases at V and 9 bases at J, with 16 bases between. In germline, CDR1 is MNHEY, CDR2 SMNVEV (reference sequence).

This clone was observed a few times. This chain uses TRBV10-3 with TRBJ1-1; 9 bases align to TRBD1. Looked up from germline, CDR1 is ENHRY and CDR2 is SYGVKD. The CDR3 sequence is 13 residues long. V was clipped by 10 bases and J by 4 bases; unmatched bases: 7. This CDR3 reads CATQGQGGTEAFF. CDR3 sequence (DNA): TGTGCCACCCAGGGACAGGGAGGCACTGAAGCTTTCTTT.

The chain carries TRBV3-1 (or the pseudogene TRBV3-2) and TRBJ1-4; TRBD1 agrees at 7 bases. V gave up 1 base and J gave up 4 bases; unmatched junction bases: 6. Germline V CDR1 and CDR2: LGHDT, YNNKEL (reference sequence). The CDR3 has 16 residues. In DNA form, the CDR3 reads TGTGCCAGCAGCCAAGTGGCCGGGACAGTTAATGAAAAACTGTTTTTT. Its protein is CASSQVAGTVNEKLFF.

The chain has TRBV2 and TRBJ1-2, with TRBD1 matching over 7 bases. The CDR3 has 13 amino acids. CDR1 is SNHLY, CDR2 FYNNEI, per germline. V was clipped by 6 bases and J by 4 bases; unmatched bases: 5. The CDR3 loop reads CASRVGQAYGYTF. The CDR3 coding sequence is TGTGCCAGCAGGGTCGGACAGGCCTATGGCTACACCTTC.

The chain is built from TRBV21-1 and TRBJ1-2. TRBV21-1 is termed a pseudogene. This CDR3 has 15 residues. For the CDR3, the DNA is TGTGCCAGCAGCAAAGCAGGATCAAGTAACTATGGCTACACCTTC. This gives the protein CASSKAGSSNYGYTF.

The rearrangement links TRBV2 to TRBJ2-3, with a possible D match to TRBD2 (6 bases). This CDR3 has 16 amino acids. CDR1 is SNHLY and CDR2 is FYNNEI in the germline V gene. The ends were cut back, 5 bases at V and 2 bases at J, with 17 bases in the middle. CDR3 residues: CASSSLRDSYTDTQYF. CDR3 nucleotide sequence: TGTGCCAGCAGTTCCCTGAGGGACTCCTACACAGATACGCAGTATTTT. The full variable domain, in which reference TRBV2 and TRBJ2-3 provide the parts outside the CDR3, is EPEVTQTPSHQVTQMGQEVILRCVPISNHLYFYWYRQILGQKVEFLVSFYNNEISEKSEIFDDQFSVERPDGSNFTLKIRSTKLEDSAMYFCASSSLRDSYTDTQYFGPGTRLTVL.

The chain employs TRBV5-4 and TRBJ1-2, with 7 bases fitting TRBD1. Germline-derived CDR1 and CDR2 are SGHNT and YYREEE (reference sequence). The CDR3 extends over 15 amino acids. The V segment lost 3 bases and the J segment 2 bases; nucleotides outside the gene matches: 7. The CDR3 sequence: CASSSRIQGNYGYTF. The CDR3 DNA follows: TGTGCCAGCAGCTCGCGCATACAGGGGAACTATGGCTACACCTTC.

This clone was detected only once. The chain combines TRBV5-1 with TRBJ1-1, with D perhaps matching TRBD1 (6 bases). The CDR3 is 14 residues long. Trimming removed 2 bases from V and 1 base from J, with 9 bases in between. Germline V gene data show CDR1 as SGHRS and CDR2 as YFSETQ. The CDR3 is CASSFRTENTEAFF. The DNA for the CDR3 is TGCGCCAGCAGCTTCCGGACAGAGAACACTGAAGCTTTCTTT.

V usage is TRBV7-9 and J usage is TRBJ1-3, with unresolved D. The CDR3 loop spans 14 amino acids. V was clipped by 5 bases and J by 2 bases, with 10 bases between them. Germline V gene sequence: CDR1 SEHNR, CDR2 FQNEAQ (reference sequence). The CDR3 region is CASSHGSTGNTIYF. CDR3 DNA sequence: TGTGCCAGCAGCCACGGGAGTACTGGAAACACCATATATTTT.

The chain couples TRBV5-6 to TRBJ1-3; 9 positions match TRBD1. CDR3 size: 17 residues. V trimming: 4 bases; J trimming: 2 bases; junction bases outside the gene matches: 10. Germline lookup yields CDR1 SGHDT and CDR2 YYEEEE. The CDR3 bases are TGTGCCAGCAGCCGCGGGACAGGGTGGCCCGCTGGAAACACCATATATTTT. Protein product: CASSRGTGWPAGNTIYF.

The V gene is TRBV14, the J gene TRBJ2-2, with 8 bases aligning to TRBD2. J lost 1 base, V lost 4 bases, and 2 bases had no gene match. CDR1 is SGHDN and CDR2 is FVKESK in the germline V gene. This CDR3 comprises 15 residues. The CDR3 DNA reads as TGTGCCAGCAGCCTCCGGGGGGGGAACACCGGGGAGCTGTTTTTT. This encodes CASSLRGGNTGELFF. The full variable domain, with the rest looked up from reference TRBV14 and TRBJ2-2, is EAGVTQFPSHSVIEKGQTVTLRCDPISGHDNLYWYRRVMGKEIKFLLHFVKESKQDESGMPNNRFLAERTGGTYSTLKVQPAELEDSGVYFCASSLRGGNTGELFFGEGSRLTVL.